This note documents a single T cell receptor beta chain sequence. These data come from a study of blood T cell repertoires in COVID-19. On the study more broadly: T cells, B-cell-depleted T cells, or PBMCs provided the cDNA or gDNA that served as material.

As handled by the study authors: Nucleated cell counts were estimated from reference gene primer amplification. TCRdb's table, derived via immunoSEQ multiplex PCR, lists solely in-frame clones and lacks some. The DNA gave D and trimming, while V, J and clone size come from that table. The data show tens of thousands of clones, roughly 91% seen once. The ends lost 2 bases at V and 2 bases at J; junction bases unmatched: 2. Germline values: CDR1 SGHTA, CDR2 FQGNSA. The length of the CDR3 is 15 residues. The TCR originated in a human donor in a cohort sampled during active COVID-19. The sequenced sample was peripheral blood. The gene calls are TRBV7-2 and TRBJ2-2; 7 bases are a match to TRBD1. The DNA of the CDR3 is TGTGCCAGCAGCTTACGGGACAGAAACACCGGGGAGCTGTTTTTT. Translation: CASSLRDRNTGELFF.